These 15 T cell receptor beta chains share one sample of origin, sequenced in a study of graft-versus-host responses after intestinal transplantation. The method was immunoSEQ multiplex PCR; TCRdb's version includes in-frame clones alone and lacks a portion of them. Of approximately 74,000 clones in the sample, about nine tenths were seen once. The material sequenced was PBMCs, taken 98 days after intestinal transplantation. These receptors were collected from a human patient who received an intestinal transplant, so some T cells may come from the graft donor.

The chain links TRBV4-1 to TRBJ2-5; 10 bases align to TRBD2. This CDR3 comprises 15 residues. V dropped 4 bases and J dropped 2; count of bases not matched to a gene: 4. The germline CDR1 and CDR2 sequences are MGHRA and YSYEKL. In nucleotides, the CDR3 is TGCGCCAGCAGCCTGTGGACTAGCGGACAAGAGACCCAGTACTTC. Its translation is CASSLWTSGQETQYF.

The rearrangement joins TRBV9 to TRBJ2-1; 13 bases are a match to TRBD2. With 4 bases clipped from V and 8 bases from J, the junction kept 6 bases outside the gene matches. This CDR3 has 15 residues. Germline CDR1 reads SGDLS; CDR2 reads YYNGEE. CDR3 region: CASSITSGRGHEQFF. The DNA of the CDR3 is TGTGCCAGCAGCATAACTAGCGGGAGGGGCCATGAGCAGTTCTTC.

In the case of this clone: This specimen includes other DNA sequences encoding the same CDR3. The rearrangement joins TRBV9 to TRBJ1-1; D is undetermined. There are 13 residues in the CDR3. Germline CDR1 is SGDLS and CDR2 is YYNGEE. V dropped 3 bases and J dropped 1 base, with 7 bases sitting between them. CDR3 DNA sequence: TGTGCCAGCAGCGCGAGGCAGAACACTGAAGCTTTCTTT. Residues: CASSARQNTEAFF.

The chain carries TRBV19 and TRBJ2-7; 12 nucleotides align to TRBD2. Germline loops: CDR1 LNHDA, CDR2 SQIVND (reference sequence). V gave up 5 bases and J gave up 2 bases; unmatched junction bases: 4. The CDR3 is 15 amino acids. CDR3 residues: CASSVTSGSPYEQYF. The CDR3 nucleotides read TGTGCCAGTAGTGTGACTAGCGGGAGTCCCTACGAGCAGTACTTC.

The V and J genes are TRBV12-5 and TRBJ1-1; D perhaps matches TRBD1 (6 bases). Germline V CDR1 and CDR2: LGHNT, FRNRAP. CDR3 length equals 15 residues. The V and J ends lost 0 bases and 4 bases respectively, with 12 bases between them. CDR3 in amino acids: CASGLVLGGSTEAFF. The CDR3 region has the DNA TGTGCTAGTGGTTTGGTACTGGGGGGCTCCACTGAAGCTTTCTTT.

The chain uses TRBV28 and TRBJ1-2; D is unclear. CDR3 length: 14 amino acids. V lost 1 base, J lost 3 bases, and 9 bases lay in between. The germline gives CDR1 MDHEN, CDR2 SYDVKM. The DNA of the CDR3 is TGTGCCAGCAGTTTATCGGTCACCGACTATGGCTACACCTTC. Translating it yields CASSLSVTDYGYTF.

The V and J genes are TRBV6-5 and TRBJ2-5; D not resolved. Trimming removed 6 bases at V and 1 base at J, with 3 bases between. CDR1 and CDR2 from the germline V gene are MNHEY and SVGAGI. The CDR3 is 11 residues long. CDR3 bases: TGTGCCAGCAGCCTCCAAGAGACCCAGTACTTC. Translated, it gives CASSLQETQYF.

The chain combines TRBV5-1 with TRBJ2-7; D is perhaps TRBD1 (5 bases). The CDR3 extends over 15 amino acids. The V end lost 0 bases, the J end lost 1 base, and 11 bases lay between the germline ends. Germline V gene sequence: CDR1 SGHRS, CDR2 YFSETQ. The CDR3 region is CASSLEQVISYEQYF. The CDR3 bases are TGCGCCAGCAGCTTGGAACAGGTTATATCCTACGAGCAGTACTTC.

The genes are TRBV2 and TRBJ2-3; 9 positions agree with TRBD2. V shed 6 bases, J shed 6 bases, and the junction held 7 bases outside the gene matches. The CDR3 extends over 14 amino acids. The germline CDR1 and CDR2 sequences are SNHLY and FYNNEI. The CDR3 bases are TGTGCCAGCAGGGTGCCTAGCGGGATTGATACGCAGTATTTT. This gives the protein CASRVPSGIDTQYF.

The rearrangement joins TRBV5-1 to TRBJ2-5, with TRBD2 as a possible D gene (5 bases). This CDR3 region has 15 residues. V was shortened by 0 bases and J by 0 bases, with 9 bases between the two germline ends. Germline CDR1 SGHRS, CDR2 YFSETQ. The CDR3 coding sequence is TGCGCCAGCAGCTTGGTAAGGGAGTACCAAGAGACCCAGTACTTC. Encoded protein: CASSLVREYQETQYF.

This chain links TRBV30 with TRBJ2-7; D ambiguous. Trimming pared 0 bases from V and 2 bases from J, leaving 8 bases between. This CDR3 is built from 13 residues. CDR1 is GTSNPN and CDR2 is SVGIG in the germline V gene (reference sequence). In DNA form, the CDR3 reads TGTGCCTGGAGTGTAACTACAACCTACGAGCAGTACTTC. Amino acid sequence: CAWSVTTTYEQYF. The full variable domain, its missing parts supplied by reference TRBV30 and TRBJ2-7, is SQTIHQWPATLVQPVGSPLSLECTVEGTSNPNLYWYRQAAGRGLQLLFYSVGIGQISSEVPQNLSASRPQDRQFILSSKKLLLSDSGFYLCAWSVTTTYEQYFGPGTRLTVT.

V usage is TRBV30 and J usage is TRBJ2-7; the D gene is possibly TRBD1 (6 bases). The germline V gene has CDR1 GTSNPN and CDR2 SVGIG (reference sequence). Trimming left V 4 bases short and J 3 bases short, with 13 bases between. The CDR3 is 13 residues long. The CDR3 loop is CAWNTGTLYEQYF. The CDR3 DNA reads as TGTGCCTGGAATACAGGGACGCTCTACGAGCAGTACTTC.

CDR3 nucleotides: TGTGCCAGCAGCTTAGGAGGGAGAGGGGATTACGAGCAGTACTTC. Encoded protein: CASSLGGRGDYEQYF. V usage is TRBV5-6 and J usage is TRBJ2-7; weak D call: TRBD2 (6 bases). The V end lost 2 bases, the J end lost 4 bases, and 16 bases lay between the germline ends. Germline V lookup: CDR1 SGHDT, CDR2 YYEEEE. The CDR3 spans 15 residues.

The chain employs TRBV4-2 and TRBJ2-3; 8 bases line up with TRBD2. The CDR3 totals 17 residues. Trimming at V came to 5 bases and at J to 0 bases, leaving 10 bases not matched to a gene. Germline V lookup: CDR1 LGHNA, CDR2 YNFKEQ. The CDR3 coding sequence is TGTGCCAGCAGCACCGGATTGGCGGGAGGTAGCACAGATACGCAGTATTTT. Its protein is CASSTGLAGGSTDTQYF.

The chain combines TRBV4-1 with TRBJ1-2; possibly TRBD1 for D (6 bases). V was pared by 0 bases and J by 4 bases, with 12 bases between. Germline lookup yields CDR1 MGHRA and CDR2 YSYEKL. The CDR3 covers 15 residues. CDR3 in DNA: TGCGCCAGCAGCCAAGAATGGGGGCGCACCTATGGCTACACCTTC. This sequence encodes CASSQEWGRTYGYTF.